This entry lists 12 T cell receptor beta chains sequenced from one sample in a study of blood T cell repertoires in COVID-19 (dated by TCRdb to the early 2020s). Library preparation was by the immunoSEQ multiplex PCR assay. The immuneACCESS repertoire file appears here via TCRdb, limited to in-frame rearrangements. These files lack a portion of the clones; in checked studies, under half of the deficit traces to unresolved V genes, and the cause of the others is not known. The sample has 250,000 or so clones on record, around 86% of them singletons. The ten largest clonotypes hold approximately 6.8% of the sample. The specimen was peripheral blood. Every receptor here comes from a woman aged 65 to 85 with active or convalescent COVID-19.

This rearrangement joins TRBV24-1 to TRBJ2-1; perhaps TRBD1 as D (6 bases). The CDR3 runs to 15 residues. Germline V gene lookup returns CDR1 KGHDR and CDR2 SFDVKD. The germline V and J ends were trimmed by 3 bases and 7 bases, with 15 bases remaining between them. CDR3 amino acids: CATSDNRASVNEQFF. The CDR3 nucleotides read TGTGCCACCAGTGATAACAGGGCTTCGGTTAATGAGCAGTTCTTC.

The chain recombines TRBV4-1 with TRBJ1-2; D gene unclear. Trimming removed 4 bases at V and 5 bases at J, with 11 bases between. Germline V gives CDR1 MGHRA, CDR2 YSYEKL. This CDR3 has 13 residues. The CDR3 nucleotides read TGCGCCAGCAGCCCCCGGGGTGGGTATGGCTACACCTTC. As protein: CASSPRGGYGYTF.

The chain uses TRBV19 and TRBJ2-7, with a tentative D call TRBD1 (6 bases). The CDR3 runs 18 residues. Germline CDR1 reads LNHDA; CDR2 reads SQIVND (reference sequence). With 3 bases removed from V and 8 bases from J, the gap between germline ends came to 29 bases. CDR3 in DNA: TGTGCCAGTAGTATGAGATTCTACTTGGGGACAACGTCTCAACAGCAGTACTTC. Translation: CASSMRFYLGTTSQQQYF.

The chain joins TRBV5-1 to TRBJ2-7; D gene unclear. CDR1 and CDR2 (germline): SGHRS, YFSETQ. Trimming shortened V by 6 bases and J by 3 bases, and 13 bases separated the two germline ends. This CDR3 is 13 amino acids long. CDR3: CASNPDNLYEQYF. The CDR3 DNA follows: TGCGCCAGCAACCCAGACAACCTCTACGAGCAGTACTTC.

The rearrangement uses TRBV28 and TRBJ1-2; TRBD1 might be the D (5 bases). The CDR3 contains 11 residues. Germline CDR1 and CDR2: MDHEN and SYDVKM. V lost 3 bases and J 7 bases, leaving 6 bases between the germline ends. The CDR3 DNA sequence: TGTGCCAGCAGTTTGGGGGGTGGCTACACCTTC. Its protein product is CASSLGGGYTF.

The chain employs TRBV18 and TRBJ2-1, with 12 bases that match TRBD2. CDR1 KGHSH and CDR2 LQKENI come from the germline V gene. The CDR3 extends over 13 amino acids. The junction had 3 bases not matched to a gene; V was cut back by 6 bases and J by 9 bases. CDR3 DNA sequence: TGTGCCAGCTCTGGGACTAGCGGGTTTGAGCAGTTCTTC. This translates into CASSGTSGFEQFF.

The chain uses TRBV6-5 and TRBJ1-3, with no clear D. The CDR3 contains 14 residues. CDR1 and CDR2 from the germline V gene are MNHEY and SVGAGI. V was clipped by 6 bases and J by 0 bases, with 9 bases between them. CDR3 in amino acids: CASRSGLSGNTIYF. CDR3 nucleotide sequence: TGTGCCAGCAGGTCAGGACTCTCTGGAAACACCATATATTTT.

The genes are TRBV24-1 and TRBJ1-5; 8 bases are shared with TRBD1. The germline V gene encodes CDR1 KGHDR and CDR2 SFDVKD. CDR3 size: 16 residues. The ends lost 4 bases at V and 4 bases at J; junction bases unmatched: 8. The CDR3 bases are TGTGCCACCAGTGACGCCGACAGGGGTTTTAATCAGCCCCAGCATTTT. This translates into CATSDADRGFNQPQHF.

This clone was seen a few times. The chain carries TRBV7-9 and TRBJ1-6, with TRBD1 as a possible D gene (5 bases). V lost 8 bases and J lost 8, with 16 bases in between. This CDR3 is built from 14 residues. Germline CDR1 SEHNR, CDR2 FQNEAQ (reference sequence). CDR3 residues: CASSQAGFYSPLHF. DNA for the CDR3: TGTGCCAGCTCTCAGGCAGGGTTTTATTCACCCCTCCACTTT.

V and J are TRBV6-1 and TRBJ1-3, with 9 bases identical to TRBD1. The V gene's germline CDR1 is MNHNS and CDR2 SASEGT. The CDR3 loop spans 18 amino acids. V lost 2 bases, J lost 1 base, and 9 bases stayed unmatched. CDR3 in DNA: TGTGCCAGCAGTGAACCGCCGGGACAGGGTGGGTCTGGAAACACCATATATTTT. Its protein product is CASSEPPGQGGSGNTIYF.

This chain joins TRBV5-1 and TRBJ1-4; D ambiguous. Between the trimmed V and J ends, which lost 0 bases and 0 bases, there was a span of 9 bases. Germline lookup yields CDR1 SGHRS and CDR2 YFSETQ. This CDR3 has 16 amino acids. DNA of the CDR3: TGCGCCAGCAGCTTGGAAAGTAGAGCAACTAATGAAAAACTGTTTTTT. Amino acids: CASSLESRATNEKLFF.

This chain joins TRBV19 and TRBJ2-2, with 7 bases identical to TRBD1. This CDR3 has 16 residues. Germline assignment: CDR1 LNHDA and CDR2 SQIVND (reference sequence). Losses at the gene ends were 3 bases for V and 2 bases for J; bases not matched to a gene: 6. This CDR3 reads CASSMMGTANTGELFF. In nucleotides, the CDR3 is TGTGCCAGTAGTATGATGGGGACAGCCAACACCGGGGAGCTGTTTTTT.